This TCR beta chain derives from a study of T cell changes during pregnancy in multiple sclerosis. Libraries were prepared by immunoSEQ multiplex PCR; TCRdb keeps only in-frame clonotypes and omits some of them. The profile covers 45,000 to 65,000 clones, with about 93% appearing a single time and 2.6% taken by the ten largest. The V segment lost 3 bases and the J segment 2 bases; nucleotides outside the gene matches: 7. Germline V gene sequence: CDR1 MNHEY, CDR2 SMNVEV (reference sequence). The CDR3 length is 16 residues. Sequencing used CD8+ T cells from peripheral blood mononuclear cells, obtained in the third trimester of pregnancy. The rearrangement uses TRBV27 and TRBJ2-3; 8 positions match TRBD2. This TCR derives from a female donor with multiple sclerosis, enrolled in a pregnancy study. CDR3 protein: CASSLQWTSPTDTQYF. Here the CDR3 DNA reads TGTGCCAGCAGTTTGCAGTGGACTAGCCCCACAGATACGCAGTATTTT.